The T cell receptor (beta chain) under discussion was sequenced for a study of cytomegalovirus exposure and HLA in healthy donors. At the level of the study: HLA-typed donors were the source of tens of millions of unique TCRs, which an early data release held.

The study's findings and limits: Listed as cytomegalovirus-associated were more than 150 TCR beta chains.

The V end lost 5 bases, the J end lost 0 bases, and 8 bases lay between the germline ends. This CDR3 has 15 residues. Germline-derived CDR1 and CDR2 are SGHTA and FQGTGA. It was with 60 Vbeta and 13 Jbeta primers that the PCR ran. The repertoire was sequenced with immunoSEQ multiplex PCR; TCRdb's copy has only in-frame clones and lacks some. The table lists 85,000 to 120,000 clones, roughly 80% of them singletons. For this clone: Its antigen remains unknown. The sample contains more than one DNA sequence encoding this CDR3.

The source of this sequence is a man aged 35 to 55 in good health and CMV-seronegative. The chain joins TRBV7-3 to TRBJ1-6; D is unclear. The specimen was PBMCs. The CDR3 sequence is CASSLESSYNSPLHF. The CDR3, as DNA: TGTGCCAGCAGCCTTGAGAGCTCCTATAATTCACCCCTCCACTTT. The complete variable domain, with remaining parts taken from reference TRBV7-3 and TRBJ1-6, reads GAGVSQTPSNKVTEKGKYVELRCDPISGHTALYWYRQSLGQGPEFLIYFQGTGAADDSGLPNDRFFAVRPEGSVSTLKIQRTERGDSAVYLCASSLESSYNSPLHFGNGTRLTVT.